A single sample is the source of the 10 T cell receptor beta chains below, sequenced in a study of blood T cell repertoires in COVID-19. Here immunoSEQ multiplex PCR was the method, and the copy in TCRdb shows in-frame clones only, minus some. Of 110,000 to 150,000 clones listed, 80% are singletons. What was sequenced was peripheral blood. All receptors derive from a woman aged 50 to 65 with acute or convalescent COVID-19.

For the CDR3, the DNA is TGTGCCAGCAGTGCCGTACTAAACACTGAAGCTTTCTTT. Its translation: CASSAVLNTEAFF. The rearrangement links TRBV6-4 to TRBJ1-1, with D uncertain. V was trimmed by 4 bases and J by 2 bases, leaving 8 bases between them. The germline V gene encodes CDR1 MRHNA and CDR2 SNTAGT. The CDR3 runs to 13 residues.

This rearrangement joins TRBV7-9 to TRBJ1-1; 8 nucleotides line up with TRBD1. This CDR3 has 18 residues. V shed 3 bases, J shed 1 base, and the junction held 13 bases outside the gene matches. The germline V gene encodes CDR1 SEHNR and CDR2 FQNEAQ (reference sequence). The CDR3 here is CASSFNQQTGEPNTEAFF. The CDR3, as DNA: TGTGCCAGCAGCTTTAACCAGCAGACAGGGGAGCCGAACACTGAAGCTTTCTTT.

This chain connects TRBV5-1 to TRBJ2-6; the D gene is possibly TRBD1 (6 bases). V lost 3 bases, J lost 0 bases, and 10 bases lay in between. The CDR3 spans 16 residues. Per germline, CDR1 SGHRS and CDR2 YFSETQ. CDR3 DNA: TGCGCCAGCAGCTCAGCGGACAGCTCTGGGGCCAACGTCCTGACTTTC. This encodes CASSSADSSGANVLTF.

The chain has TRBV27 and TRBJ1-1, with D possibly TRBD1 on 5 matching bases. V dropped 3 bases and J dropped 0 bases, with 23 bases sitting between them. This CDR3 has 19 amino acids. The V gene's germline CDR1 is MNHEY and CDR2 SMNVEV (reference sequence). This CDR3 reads CASSFPHRWVIYMNTEAFF. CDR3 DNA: TGTGCCAGCAGTTTCCCCCACAGGTGGGTCATTTACATGAACACTGAAGCTTTCTTT.

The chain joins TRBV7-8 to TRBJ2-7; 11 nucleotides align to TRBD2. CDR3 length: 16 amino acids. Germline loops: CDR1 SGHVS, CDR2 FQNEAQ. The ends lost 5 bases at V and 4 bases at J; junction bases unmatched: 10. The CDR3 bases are TGTGCCAGCAGCCCCAACCCGGGACTAGCGGATTACGAGCAGTACTTC. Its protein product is CASSPNPGLADYEQYF.

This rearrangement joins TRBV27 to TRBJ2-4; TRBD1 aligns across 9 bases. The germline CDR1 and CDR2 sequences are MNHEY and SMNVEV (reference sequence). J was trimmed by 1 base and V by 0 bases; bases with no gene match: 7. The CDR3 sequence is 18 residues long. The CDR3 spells CASSLSAGTGWAKNIQYF. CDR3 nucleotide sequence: TGTGCCAGCAGTTTATCCGCGGGGACAGGGTGGGCCAAAAACATTCAGTACTTC.

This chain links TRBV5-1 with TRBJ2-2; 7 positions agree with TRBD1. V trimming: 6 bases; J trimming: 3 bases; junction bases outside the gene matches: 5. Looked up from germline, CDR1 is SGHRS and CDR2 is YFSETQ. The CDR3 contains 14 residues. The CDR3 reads CASNPTGDTGELFF. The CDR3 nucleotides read TGCGCCAGCAATCCAACAGGGGACACCGGGGAGCTGTTTTTT.

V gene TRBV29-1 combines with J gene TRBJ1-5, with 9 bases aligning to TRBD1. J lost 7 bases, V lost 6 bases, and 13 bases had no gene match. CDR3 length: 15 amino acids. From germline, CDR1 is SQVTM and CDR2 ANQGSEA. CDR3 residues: CSVSAAGTGIQPQHF. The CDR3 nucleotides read TGCAGCGTCTCCGCGGCCGGGACAGGGATACAGCCCCAGCATTTT.

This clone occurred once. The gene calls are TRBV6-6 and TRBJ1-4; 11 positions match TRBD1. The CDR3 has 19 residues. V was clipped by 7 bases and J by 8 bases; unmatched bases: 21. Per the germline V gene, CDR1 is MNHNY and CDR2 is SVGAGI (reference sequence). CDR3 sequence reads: CASTRSPRTGGTGWEKLFF. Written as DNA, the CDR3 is TGTGCCAGCACCCGATCCCCTAGGACAGGGGGCACAGGTTGGGAAAAACTGTTTTTT.

CDR3 region: CASSSFPGDTQYF. CDR3 in DNA: TGCGCCAGCAGCTCTTTTCCGGGAGATACGCAGTATTTT. The V and J genes are TRBV5-1 and TRBJ2-3, with D uncertain. The germline V gene encodes CDR1 SGHRS and CDR2 YFSETQ. Deletions cut 3 bases from V and 5 bases from J, with 10 bases between. The CDR3 consists of 13 residues.